The rows below give T cell receptor beta chains drawn from one sample of a study of blood T cell repertoires in COVID-19. TCRdb's copy holds only in-frame clones and misses some; the assay was immunoSEQ multiplex PCR. This repertoire shows some 150,000 clones, 89% found once; its top ten account for around 2.9%. Sequencing was performed on peripheral blood. All receptors come from a man aged 55 to 69 with acute or convalescent COVID-19. Each CDR3 is given without its conserved first and last residue.

TRBJ2-1,TRBV7-7,ASSPWDYSYNEQF
TRBJ2-6,TRBV27,ASTNGGAGANVLT
TRBJ1-3,TRBV4-1,ASSQEGFVQGPNTIY
TRBJ1-1,TRBV3-1/TRBV3-2,ASSLIPGQENTEAF
TRBJ2-7,TRBV3-1/TRBV3-2,ASSHTGTGLPEQY
TRBJ2-7,TRBV6-2/TRBV6-3,ASSQRYEQY
TRBJ2-7,TRBV12-3/TRBV12-4,ASSFRVSAEQY
TRBJ2-1,TRBV5-6,ASSPYSTGLGYEQF
TRBJ1-2,TRBV2,AVPFQAGPSNYGYT
TRBJ2-7,TRBV27,ASSSGVRTYEQY
TRBJ2-3,TRBV24-1,ATKDGHRLTDTQY
TRBJ2-7,TRBV6-2/TRBV6-3,ASSSTDTAHYEQY
TRBJ2-7,TRBV6-5,ASSFQGEQY
TRBJ2-7,TRBV7-6,ASSLGRGIPHQDEQY
TRBJ2-2,TRBV2,ASRRQGSGELF
TRBJ1-4,TRBV7-9,ASSAGQGGTNEKLF
TRBJ1-4,TRBV4-1,ASSQRGVGEKLF
TRBJ1-2,TRBV6-6,ASSRDRNYGYT
TRBJ1-1,TRBV30,AWGPGPRKAF
TRBJ1-4,TRBV5-1,ASSTQGTTNEKLF
TRBJ2-7,TRBV6-5,ASSYATGQRYEQY
TRBJ2-3,TRBV30,AWSEPGQGHTDTQY
TRBJ2-2,TRBV18,ASSPTGSGTGGGELF
TRBJ1-3,TRBV19,ASSIQRTSGNTIY
TRBJ2-1,TRBV7-8,ASSIHRDNEQF
TRBJ2-1,TRBV24-1,ATSDAGGAGYNEQF
TRBJ2-2,TRBV6-5,ASSYLWQGRTGELF
TRBJ1-1,TRBV11-2,ASSELLNTEAF
TRBJ2-5,TRBV4-3,ASSQSTGEETQY
TRBJ2-5,TRBV11-2,ASSTGLAGGWQETQY
TRBJ1-1,TRBV7-3,ASSLTMSTEAF
TRBJ2-7,TRBV7-9,ASSPRDSSYEQY
TRBJ2-5,TRBV5-5,ASSSRTDGETQY
TRBJ1-2,TRBV3-1/TRBV3-2,ASSQGSGGNYGYT
TRBJ2-1,TRBV19,ASSATVASYNEQF
TRBJ2-2,TRBV3-1/TRBV3-2,ASSQERPGVITGELF
TRBJ1-5,TRBV2,ASRERGQASNQPQH
TRBJ1-2,TRBV29-1,SVGTLANYGYT
TRBJ2-1,TRBV18,ASSPLTGEDNEQF
TRBJ1-2,TRBV21-1,ASSNKSGQKNVRGYT